This is a list of T cell receptor beta chains from one sample in a study of cytomegalovirus exposure and HLA in healthy donors. Some clones are missing from TCRdb's copy, which holds only in-frame ones; the method was immunoSEQ multiplex PCR. The sample lists 150,000 or so clones, more than 80% occurring once. Sequencing used PBMCs. The receptor set was obtained from a woman in her late teens or twenties in good health and CMV-seronegative. Each CDR3 is given with its conserved first and last residue. Fields, in order: CDR3 DNA, CDR3 protein, V gene, J gene, clone size, D gene. The D gene is left open where the match is weak. Rows may omit the clone size; those that give it use once, few, many or a size class.

TGTGCCAGCTCACCGGGACAGGGAAGCGGCCAGCCCCAGCATTTT	CASSPGQGSGQPQHF	TRBV18	TRBJ1-5	NA	TRBD1
TGCGCCAGCAGCGTGACAGGGGGCATCACTGAAGCTTTCTTT	CASSVTGGITEAFF	TRBV5-1	TRBJ1-1	NA	TRBD1
TGTGCCAGCAGCAAACCCCAGGGGCACGAGCAGTACTTC	CASSKPQGHEQYF	TRBV28	TRBJ2-7	NA	NA
TGTGCCAGCAGTTACTGGACTAGCGGGATGTATGAGCAGTTCTTC	CASSYWTSGMYEQFF	TRBV6-5	TRBJ2-1	NA	TRBD2
TGTGCCAGCAGGAAAGGCGGGAGGGCCCCCGGCGAGCAGTACTTC	CASRKGGRAPGEQYF	TRBV2	TRBJ2-7	NA	TRBD2
TGCGCCAGCAGCCCCGAACTTACTAGCGGGGTTTGGAATGAGCAGTTCTTC	CASSPELTSGVWNEQFF	TRBV5-1	TRBJ2-1	NA	TRBD2
TGTGCCAGTCCCGAGGGACTCACGAACACTGAAGCTTTCTTT	CASPEGLTNTEAFF	TRBV21-1	TRBJ1-1	NA	NA
TGTGCCAGCAGCGTAGTAGAGGGACTAGCGGGAGTAAAGAATGAGCAGTTCTTC	CASSVVEGLAGVKNEQFF	TRBV9	TRBJ2-1	NA	TRBD2
TGTGCCAGCAGCTTAGCCCAAGCTGGCGGCCATGAGCAGTTCTTC	CASSLAQAGGHEQFF	TRBV11-3	TRBJ2-1	NA	NA
TGTGCCAGCAGCTTGAAGGCGGGAGTTGGGACAGATACGCAGTATTTT	CASSLKAGVGTDTQYF	TRBV5-4	TRBJ2-3	once	TRBD2
TGTGCCAGCAGTTTGCGGGAGGGCCCCTACGAGCAGTACTTC	CASSLREGPYEQYF	TRBV6-5	TRBJ2-7	NA	TRBD2
TGTGCCAGCAGCACCAGGGGCCATTCCTACGAGCAGTACTTC	CASSTRGHSYEQYF	TRBV5-4	TRBJ2-7	few	NA
TGTGCCAGCTCACCGGGACTAGCGGGTTTCGAGCAGTTCTTC	CASSPGLAGFEQFF	TRBV18	TRBJ2-1	NA	TRBD2
TGTGCCAGCAGTCCGATACAAGCCAACGTCCTGACTTTC	CASSPIQANVLTF	TRBV28	TRBJ2-6	NA	NA
TGTGCCAGCAGCTCCGGACTGATCTCCTACGAGCAGTACTTC	CASSSGLISYEQYF	TRBV5-8	TRBJ2-7	NA	NA
TGTGCCAGCAGTTCCCAGTATTTGACAGGTTATGCCTACGAGCAGTACTTC	CASSSQYLTGYAYEQYF	TRBV27	TRBJ2-7	NA	NA
TGTGCCAGCAGTTATACTAACGGGTCCTTATTCTACGAGCAGTACTTC	CASSYTNGSLFYEQYF	TRBV21-1	TRBJ2-7	few	NA